The 8 T cell receptor beta chains reported below all come from one sample, sequenced in a study of T cell changes during pregnancy in multiple sclerosis. TCRdb's copy holds only in-frame clones and misses some; the assay was immunoSEQ multiplex PCR. The table has 70,000 to 80,000 clones, roughly 94% seen once. Sequenced here: peripheral blood, sampled in the third trimester of pregnancy. These receptors were collected from a female donor with multiple sclerosis, enrolled in a pregnancy study.

The chain joins TRBV9 to TRBJ2-3; D perhaps matches TRBD2 (6 bases). The germline V gene encodes CDR1 SGDLS and CDR2 YYNGEE. V shed 0 bases and J shed 5 bases, with 13 bases lying between them. The CDR3 has 15 amino acids. CDR3 sequence reads: CASSVVPSAGDTQYF. The CDR3 bases are TGTGCCAGCAGCGTAGTCCCTAGCGCAGGAGATACGCAGTATTTT.

The count of this clone is one. The V call is TRBV27, the J call TRBJ2-7, with D perhaps matching TRBD2 (5 bases). Germline V CDR1 and CDR2: MNHEY, SMNVEV (reference sequence). The length of the CDR3 is 13 residues. Trimming shortened V by 2 bases and J by 4 bases, and 9 bases separated the two germline ends. The CDR3 is CASSLAGDYEQYF. Written as DNA, the CDR3 is TGTGCCAGCAGTTTAGCCGGGGATTACGAGCAGTACTTC.

The V call is TRBV5-1, the J call TRBJ1-1; 8 nucleotides line up with TRBD1. The CDR3 sequence is 16 residues long. The V gene's germline CDR1 is SGHRS and CDR2 YFSETQ. The V segment lost 7 bases and the J segment 1 base; nucleotides outside the gene matches: 12. The CDR3 DNA is TGCGCCAGCCGCCCGCGACAGGGGATGGGGAACACTGAAGCTTTCTTT. Protein product: CASRPRQGMGNTEAFF.

This chain connects TRBV18 to TRBJ1-2; D unresolved. V lost 3 bases to trimming and J lost 4 bases, with 12 bases between them. Per the germline V gene, CDR1 is KGHSH and CDR2 is LQKENI. CDR3 length: 14 amino acids. Here the CDR3 reads CASSPLDVPYGYTF. Here the CDR3 DNA reads TGTGCCAGCTCACCCCTAGACGTGCCCTATGGCTACACCTTC.

The V gene is TRBV30, the J gene TRBJ1-1; no clear D gene. The germline gives CDR1 GTSNPN, CDR2 SVGIG (reference sequence). V was pared by 4 bases and J by 6 bases, with 3 bases between. CDR3 length: 9 amino acids. The chain's CDR3 is CAWIAEAFF. The CDR3 DNA reads as TGTGCCTGGATCGCTGAAGCTTTCTTT.

This rearrangement joins TRBV6-5 to TRBJ2-7; the match to TRBD1 covers 8 bases. The germline V gene encodes CDR1 MNHEY and CDR2 SVGAGI. The CDR3 has 15 amino acids. V lost 8 bases and J lost 0; bases outside the gene matches: 9. CDR3 nucleotide sequence: TGTGCCAGCGCCGGACAGGGTTTGCCCTCCTACGAGCAGTACTTC. Translating it yields CASAGQGLPSYEQYF.

This chain links TRBV10-3 with TRBJ2-3; 9 bases are shared with TRBD2. Germline V gene data show CDR1 as ENHRY and CDR2 as SYGVKD. This CDR3 has 14 residues. V gave up 6 bases and J gave up 0 bases; unmatched junction bases: 1. Here the CDR3 reads CAIRGLASTDTQYF. The CDR3 region has the DNA TGTGCCATCAGGGGACTAGCTAGCACAGATACGCAGTATTTT.

V and J are TRBV7-2 and TRBJ2-7; 7 bases are a match to TRBD1. The CDR3 consists of 15 residues. V was clipped by 3 bases and J by 2 bases; unmatched bases: 7. Germline CDR1 SGHTA, CDR2 FQGNSA. The CDR3 DNA reads as TGTGCCAGCAGCTTCTACCGGGACAGTACCTACGAGCAGTACTTC. It translates to CASSFYRDSTYEQYF.